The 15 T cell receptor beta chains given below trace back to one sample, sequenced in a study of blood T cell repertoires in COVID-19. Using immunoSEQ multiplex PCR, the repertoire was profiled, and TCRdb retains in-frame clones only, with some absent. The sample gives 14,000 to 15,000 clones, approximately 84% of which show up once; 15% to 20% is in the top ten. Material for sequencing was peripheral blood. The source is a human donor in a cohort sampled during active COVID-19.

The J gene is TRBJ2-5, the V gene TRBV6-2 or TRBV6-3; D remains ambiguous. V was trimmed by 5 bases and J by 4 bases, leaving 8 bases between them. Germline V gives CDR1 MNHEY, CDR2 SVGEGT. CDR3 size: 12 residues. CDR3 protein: CASSNPGETQYF. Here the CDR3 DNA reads TGTGCCAGCAGTAACCCGGGAGAGACCCAGTACTTC.

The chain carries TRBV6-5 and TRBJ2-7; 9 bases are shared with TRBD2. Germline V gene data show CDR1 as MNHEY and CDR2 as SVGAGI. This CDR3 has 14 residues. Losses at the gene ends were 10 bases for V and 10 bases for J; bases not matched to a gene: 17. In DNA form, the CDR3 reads TGTGCCACCGGCCCCGTGGGACTAGCTACGCACCAGTACTTC. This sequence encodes CATGPVGLATHQYF.

The CDR3 loop reads CASSSLSGGGLTDTQYF. The CDR3 DNA reads as TGCGCCAGCAGCTCCCTTAGCGGGGGGGGACTCACAGATACGCAGTATTTT. V is TRBV5-1 and J is TRBJ2-3; TRBD2 matches at 11 bases. From germline, CDR1 is SGHRS and CDR2 YFSETQ. With V trimmed by 3 bases and J by 2 bases, 8 bases remained unmatched. This CDR3 spans 17 amino acids.

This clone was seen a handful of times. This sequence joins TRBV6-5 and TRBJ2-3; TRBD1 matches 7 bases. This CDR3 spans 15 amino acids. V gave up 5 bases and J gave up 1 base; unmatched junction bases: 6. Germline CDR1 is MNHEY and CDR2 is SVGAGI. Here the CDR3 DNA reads TGTGCCAGCAGTACGAACAGGGGCGGCACAGATACGCAGTATTTT. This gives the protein CASSTNRGGTDTQYF.

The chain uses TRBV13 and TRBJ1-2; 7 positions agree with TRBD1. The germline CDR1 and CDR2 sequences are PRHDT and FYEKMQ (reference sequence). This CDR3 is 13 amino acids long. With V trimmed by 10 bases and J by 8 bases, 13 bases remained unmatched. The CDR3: CAIDLTGEYGYTF. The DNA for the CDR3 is TGTGCCATAGACCTCACAGGGGAATACGGCTACACCTTC.

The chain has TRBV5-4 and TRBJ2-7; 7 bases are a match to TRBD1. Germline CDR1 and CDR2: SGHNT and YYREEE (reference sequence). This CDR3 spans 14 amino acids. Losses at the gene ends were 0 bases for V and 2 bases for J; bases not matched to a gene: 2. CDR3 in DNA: TGTGCCAGCAGCTTGGACAGGGGACCCTACGAGCAGTACTTC. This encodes CASSLDRGPYEQYF. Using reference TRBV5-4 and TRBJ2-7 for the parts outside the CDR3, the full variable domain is ETGVTQSPTHLIKTRGQQVTLRCSSQSGHNTVSWYQQALGQGPQFIFQYYREEENGRGNFPPRFSGLQFPNYSSELNVNALELDDSALYLCASSLDRGPYEQYFGPGTRLTVT.

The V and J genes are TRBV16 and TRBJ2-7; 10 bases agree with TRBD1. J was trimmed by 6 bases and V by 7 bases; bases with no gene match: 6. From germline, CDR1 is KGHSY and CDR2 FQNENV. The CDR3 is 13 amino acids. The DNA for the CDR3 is TGTGCCAGCATGCATGACAGGGGGCGCGAGCAGTACTTC. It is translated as CASMHDRGREQYF.

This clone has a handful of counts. The CDR3 nucleotides read TGTGCCAGCAGGGGACTCCATCGGTATGAGCAGTTCTTC. Translated: CASRGLHRYEQFF. The genes are TRBV12-3 or TRBV12-4 and TRBJ2-1; tentatively, D is TRBD2 (6 bases). The length of the CDR3 is 13 residues. Trimming took 6 bases from V and 8 from J, leaving 14 bases between them.

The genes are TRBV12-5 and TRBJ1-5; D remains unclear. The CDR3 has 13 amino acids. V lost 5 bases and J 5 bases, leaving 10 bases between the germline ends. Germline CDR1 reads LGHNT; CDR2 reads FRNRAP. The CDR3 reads CASGIGSDQPQHF. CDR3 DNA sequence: TGTGCTAGTGGTATCGGTTCCGATCAGCCCCAGCATTTT.

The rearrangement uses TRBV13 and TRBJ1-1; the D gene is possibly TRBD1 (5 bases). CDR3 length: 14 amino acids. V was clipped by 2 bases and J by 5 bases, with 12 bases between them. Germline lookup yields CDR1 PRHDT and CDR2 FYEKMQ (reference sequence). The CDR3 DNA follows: TGTGCCAGCAGCTTATACGGAGGGGAAACTGAAGCTTTCTTT. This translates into CASSLYGGETEAFF.

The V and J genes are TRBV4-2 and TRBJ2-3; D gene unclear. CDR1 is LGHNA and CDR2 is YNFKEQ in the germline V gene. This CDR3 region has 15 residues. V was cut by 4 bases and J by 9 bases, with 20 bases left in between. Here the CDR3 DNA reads TGTGCCAGCAGCCCTCCGGGTTCCTCCATCGGCACGCAGTATTTT. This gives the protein CASSPPGSSIGTQYF.

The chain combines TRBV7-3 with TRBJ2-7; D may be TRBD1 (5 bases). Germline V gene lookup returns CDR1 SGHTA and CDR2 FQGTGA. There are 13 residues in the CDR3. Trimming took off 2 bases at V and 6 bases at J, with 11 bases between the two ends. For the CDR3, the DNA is TGTGCCAGCAGCTTACAGGGTTTTGGCGAGCAGTACTTC. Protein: CASSLQGFGEQYF.

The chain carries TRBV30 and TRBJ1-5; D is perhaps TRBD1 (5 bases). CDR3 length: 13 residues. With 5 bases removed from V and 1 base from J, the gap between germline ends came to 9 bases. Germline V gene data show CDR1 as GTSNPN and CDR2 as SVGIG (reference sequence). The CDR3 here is CAWAGKSNQPQHF. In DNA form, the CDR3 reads TGTGCCTGGGCAGGGAAGAGCAATCAGCCCCAGCATTTT. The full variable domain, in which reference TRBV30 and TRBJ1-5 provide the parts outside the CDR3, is SQTIHQWPATLVQPVGSPLSLECTVEGTSNPNLYWYRQAAGRGLQLLFYSVGIGQISSEVPQNLSASRPQDRQFILSSKKLLLSDSGFYLCAWAGKSNQPQHFGDGTRLSIL.

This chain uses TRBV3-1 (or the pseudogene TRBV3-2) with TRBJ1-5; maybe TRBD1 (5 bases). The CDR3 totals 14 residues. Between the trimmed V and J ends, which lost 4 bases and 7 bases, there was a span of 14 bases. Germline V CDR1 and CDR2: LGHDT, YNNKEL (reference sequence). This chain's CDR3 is CASSRGGGGQPQHF. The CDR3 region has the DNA TGTGCCAGCAGCCGCGGGGGGGGAGGACAGCCCCAGCATTTT.

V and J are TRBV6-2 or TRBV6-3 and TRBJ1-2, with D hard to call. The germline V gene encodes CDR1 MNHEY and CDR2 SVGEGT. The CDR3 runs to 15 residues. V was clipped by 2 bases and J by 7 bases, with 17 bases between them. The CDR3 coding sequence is TGTGCCAGCAGTTACCGTGAGCCCCGGAGTTCTGGCTACACCTTC. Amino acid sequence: CASSYREPRSSGYTF.